Following are 24 T cell receptor beta chains from one sample sequenced in a study of Ad26.COV2.S vaccination and SARS-CoV-2 variants. The data were produced by immunoSEQ multiplex PCR, yet TCRdb's version contains in-frame clones alone and is incomplete. Of 430,000 or so clones detected, about 88% appear once; the ten largest clones hold roughly 2.5%. Treatment reported: roughly 19 received Ad26.COV2.S at low or high dose, single or two shots; a few received placebo; per-sample allocation not given. Sampling was done on day 63 after the first vaccine or placebo injection. The source material was peripheral blood, sampled in a trial of Ad26.COV2.S vaccine versus placebo. These receptors originate from a person between 18 and 59 years old who received the Ad26.COV2.S COVID-19 vaccine or a placebo.

V and J are TRBV6-4 and TRBJ2-7; D is perhaps TRBD1 or TRBD2 (6 bases each). This CDR3 region has 16 residues. Germline CDR1 and CDR2: MRHNA and SNTAGT. The ends were cut back, 0 bases at V and 2 bases at J, with 14 bases in the middle. CDR3 bases: TGTGCCAGCAGTGACTCCACCCGGGGGCTAACCTACGAGCAGTACGTC. This sequence encodes CASSDSTRGLTYEQYV.

V gene TRBV19 combines with J gene TRBJ2-1, with 8 nucleotides matching TRBD1. V lost 10 bases, J lost 3 bases, and 8 bases stayed unmatched. Germline loops: CDR1 LNHDA, CDR2 SQIVND (reference sequence). CDR3 length: 14 residues. The CDR3: CAISRDRNYNEQFF. CDR3 DNA sequence: TGTGCCATCTCCCGGGACAGGAACTACAATGAGCAGTTCTTC.

The chain is built from TRBV7-2 and TRBJ2-7; possible D gene TRBD2, 5 bases. Germline CDR1 and CDR2: SGHTA and FQGNSA. The CDR3 runs to 16 residues. Trimming removed 1 base at V and 2 bases at J, with 15 bases between. The CDR3 DNA reads as TGTGCCAGCAGCTTAGGACTCATGAGCGGAGCCTACGAGCAGTACTTC. Its protein is CASSLGLMSGAYEQYF.

The chain carries TRBV25-1 and TRBJ2-3; 13 bases fit TRBD2. Germline V gene data show CDR1 as MGHDK and CDR2 as SYGVNS. CDR3 size: 15 residues. With V trimmed by 8 bases and J by 4 bases, 6 bases remained unmatched. The chain's CDR3 is CASSRTSGSADTQYF. Here the CDR3 DNA reads TGTGCCAGCTCCCGGACTAGCGGGAGTGCAGATACGCAGTATTTT.

This clone was recorded once. The V and J genes are TRBV5-6 and TRBJ1-5, with a weak D call TRBD1 (5 bases). The CDR3 spans 13 residues. Germline V gene lookup returns CDR1 SGHDT and CDR2 YYEEEE. V shed 4 bases and J shed 13 bases, with 18 bases lying between them. The CDR3 DNA is TGTGCCAGCAGCCACGGGACCTGGGAAAGACAGCATTTT. Translated, it gives CASSHGTWERQHF.

The chain uses TRBV11-2 and TRBJ1-1; 9 positions agree with TRBD1. CDR1 is SGHAT, CDR2 FQNNGV, per germline. The CDR3 totals 14 residues. The junction had 6 bases not matched to a gene; V was cut back by 5 bases and J by 5 bases. CDR3 bases: TGTGCCAGCAGCAAACAGGGGGCGGCAACTGAAGCTTTCTTT. Its translation: CASSKQGAATEAFF.

With regard to this clone: Its ends do not fully match the called genes, so a read error is possible. The rearrangement uses TRBV5-6 and TRBJ2-1, with D tentatively TRBD1 or TRBD2 (6 bases each). This CDR3 region has 12 residues. Germline V gene sequence: CDR1 SGHDT, CDR2 YYEEEE. CDR3 DNA: TGTGCCAGCAGCCGACAACTAGAAGGGGGGATCTTC. Amino acids: CASSRQLEGGIF.

The chain employs TRBV18 and TRBJ2-3, with 7 nucleotides matching TRBD2. The junction had 6 bases not matched to a gene; V was cut back by 4 bases and J by 2 bases. CDR1 is KGHSH, CDR2 LQKENI, per germline. The CDR3 has 15 residues. The CDR3 sequence: CASSLRLADTDTQYF. The DNA for the CDR3 is TGTGCCAGCTCACTACGACTAGCAGACACAGATACGCAGTATTTT.

The CDR3 sequence is CASSLFMTVQYF. CDR3 bases: TGTGCCAGCAGCTTATTCATGACGGTGCAGTACTTC. This rearrangement joins TRBV7-9 to TRBJ2-7; no clear D gene. This CDR3 has 12 amino acids. Germline V gene lookup returns CDR1 SEHNR and CDR2 FQNEAQ (reference sequence). Deletions cut 2 bases from V and 9 bases from J, with 11 bases between.

V and J are TRBV5-5 and TRBJ1-1; no clear D gene. The CDR3 has 15 amino acids. V dropped 5 bases and J dropped 5 bases, with 19 bases sitting between them. CDR1 is SGHKS, CDR2 YYEKEE, per germline (reference sequence). CDR3 protein: CASRRILRVGTEAFF. The CDR3 nucleotides read TGTGCCAGCAGGAGGATTCTGAGGGTGGGAACTGAAGCTTTCTTT.

This chain connects TRBV15 to TRBJ1-4, with no clear D. The ends were cut back, 0 bases at V and 4 bases at J, with 9 bases in the middle. Germline assignment: CDR1 LNHNV and CDR2 YYDKDF (reference sequence). CDR3 length equals 15 residues. CDR3 sequence (DNA): TGTGCCACCAGCAGAGATCCGCGTAGTAATGAAAAACTGTTTTTT. It specifies CATSRDPRSNEKLFF.

The chain is built from TRBV18 and TRBJ1-2, with D perhaps matching TRBD1 (5 bases). The germline gives CDR1 KGHSH, CDR2 LQKENI. The ends were cut back, 0 bases at V and 4 bases at J, with 12 bases in the middle. The CDR3 has 15 residues. This chain's CDR3 is CASSPPGGGSYGYTF. CDR3 coding DNA: TGTGCCAGCTCACCACCCGGGGGAGGGAGCTATGGCTACACCTTC.

This clone came up once. CDR3 coding DNA: TGTGCCAGCAGCGCACCCGGACAGGGGGCGTTTAACTATGGCTACACCTTC. Translation: CASSAPGQGAFNYGYTF. V usage is TRBV9 and J usage is TRBJ1-2; 11 bases agree with TRBD1. The CDR3 sequence is 17 residues long. Germline CDR1 and CDR2: SGDLS and YYNGEE. The junction had 8 bases not matched to a gene; V was cut back by 3 bases and J by 1 base.

The rearrangement joins TRBV29-1 to TRBJ2-2; no definite D call. The V gene's germline CDR1 is SQVTM and CDR2 ANQGSEA. This CDR3 has 14 residues. The V gene lost 6 bases and the J gene lost 1 base, with 12 bases spanning the gap. For the CDR3, the DNA is TGCAGCGTGCCACTCCTAGGGAACACCGGGGAGCTGTTTTTT. Residues: CSVPLLGNTGELFF.

This chain links TRBV7-9 with TRBJ1-2; no reliable D call. CDR3 size: 15 residues. The V and J ends lost 4 bases and 0 bases respectively, with 12 bases between them. The germline CDR1 and CDR2 sequences are SEHNR and FQNEAQ (reference sequence). This CDR3 reads CASSSRSRPNYGYTF. CDR3 bases: TGTGCCAGCAGCTCGAGGTCCAGGCCTAACTATGGCTACACCTTC.

This clone is a singleton in its sample. V is TRBV28 and J is TRBJ1-2; D is unclear. Germline V gives CDR1 MDHEN, CDR2 SYDVKM. This CDR3 has 13 residues. V shed 1 base and J shed 3 bases, with 6 bases lying between them. Here the CDR3 DNA reads TGTGCCAGCAGTTTATCTTGGGACTATGGCTACACCTTC. The encoded protein is CASSLSWDYGYTF.

This clone showed up just a few times. This rearrangement joins TRBV4-3 to TRBJ1-2; D is undetermined. Deletions cut 1 base from V and 3 bases from J, with 9 bases between. The CDR3 consists of 14 residues. Germline V CDR1 and CDR2: LGHNA, YSLEER. In DNA form, the CDR3 reads TGCGCCAGCAGCCAAGGACGGACCTACTATGGCTACACCTTC. Translation: CASSQGRTYYGYTF.

J is TRBJ1-2 and V is TRBV19; 8 bases line up with TRBD1. This CDR3 spans 16 amino acids. The V segment lost 4 bases and the J segment 5 bases; nucleotides outside the gene matches: 12. The germline CDR1 and CDR2 sequences are LNHDA and SQIVND (reference sequence). CDR3: CASSRAQDRAEYGYTF. The DNA of the CDR3 is TGTGCCAGTAGTAGGGCCCAGGACAGGGCGGAATATGGCTACACCTTC.

The V call is TRBV6-5, the J call TRBJ2-7, with D hard to call. Germline CDR1 and CDR2: MNHEY and SVGAGI. The CDR3 has 14 amino acids. Trimming stripped 4 bases from V and 2 bases from J, with 12 bases between. CDR3 residues: CASSSTSSTYEQYF. In DNA, the CDR3 is TGTGCCAGCAGTTCAACATCGAGTACCTACGAGCAGTACTTC.

The chain links TRBV7-2 to TRBJ1-2; D gene uncertain. This CDR3 spans 14 amino acids. Trimming left V 5 bases short and J 6 bases short, with 16 bases between. The V gene's germline CDR1 is SGHTA and CDR2 FQGNSA. In nucleotides, the CDR3 is TGTGCCAGCAGCGCCAACCCCTTAGGACATGGCTACACCTTC. Translating it yields CASSANPLGHGYTF.

The chain recombines TRBV19 with TRBJ1-3, with unresolved D. The V end lost 3 bases, the J end lost 0 bases, and 6 bases lay between the germline ends. Looked up from germline, CDR1 is LNHDA and CDR2 is SQIVND (reference sequence). This CDR3 spans 14 amino acids. CDR3 sequence reads: CASSIWGSGNTIYF. The CDR3 bases are TGTGCCAGTAGTATTTGGGGCTCTGGAAACACCATATATTTT.

The V and J genes are TRBV5-1 and TRBJ1-3; weak D call: TRBD1 (5 bases). V lost 0 bases and J 3 bases, leaving 10 bases between the germline ends. This CDR3 spans 15 amino acids. Germline CDR1 is SGHRS and CDR2 is YFSETQ. The CDR3 reads CASSLVGAVGNTIYF. CDR3 coding DNA: TGCGCCAGCAGCTTGGTAGGGGCGGTTGGAAACACCATATATTTT. The entire variable domain, with the rest obtained from reference TRBV5-1 and TRBJ1-3, is as follows: KAGVTQTPRYLIKTRGQQVTLSCSPISGHRSVSWYQQTPGQGLQFLFEYFSETQRNKGNFPGRFSGRQFSNSRSEMNVSTLELGDSALYLCASSLVGAVGNTIYFGEGSWLTVV.

The chain carries TRBV14 and TRBJ1-2; D remains unclear. The CDR3 has 13 amino acids. Germline values: CDR1 SGHDN, CDR2 FVKESK. Trimming took 0 bases from V and 8 from J, leaving 10 bases between them. The CDR3 DNA reads as TGTGCCAGCAGCCAAGATCGGCCAGCGGGCTACACCTTC. Its translation: CASSQDRPAGYTF. Using reference TRBV14 and TRBJ1-2 for the parts outside the CDR3, the full variable domain is EAGVTQFPSHSVIEKGQTVTLRCDPISGHDNLYWYRRVMGKEIKFLLHFVKESKQDESGMPNNRFLAERTGGTYSTLKVQPAELEDSGVYFCASSQDRPAGYTFGSGTRLTVV.

The chain combines TRBV10-3 with TRBJ1-1; D is undetermined. The length of the CDR3 is 14 residues. Germline CDR1 ENHRY, CDR2 SYGVKD. The V end was cut by 10 bases, the J end by 2 bases, with 17 bases between. This CDR3 reads CATSPPDGNTEAFF. The CDR3, as DNA: TGTGCCACCTCCCCCCCTGACGGAAACACTGAAGCTTTCTTT.